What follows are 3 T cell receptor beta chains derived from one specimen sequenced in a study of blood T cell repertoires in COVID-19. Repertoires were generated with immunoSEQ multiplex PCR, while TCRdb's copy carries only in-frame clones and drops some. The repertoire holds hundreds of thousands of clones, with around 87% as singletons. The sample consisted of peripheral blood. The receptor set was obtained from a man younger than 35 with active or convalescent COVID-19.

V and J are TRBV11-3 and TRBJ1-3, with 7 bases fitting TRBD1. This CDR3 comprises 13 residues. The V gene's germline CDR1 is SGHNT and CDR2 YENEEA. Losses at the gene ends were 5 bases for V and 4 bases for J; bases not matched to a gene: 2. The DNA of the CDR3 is TGTGCCAGCAGCACAGGGGTCGGAAACACCATATATTTT. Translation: CASSTGVGNTIYF. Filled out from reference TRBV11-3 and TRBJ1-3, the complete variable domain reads EAGVVQSPRYKIIEKKQPVAFWCNPISGHNTLYWYLQNLGQGPELLIRYENEEAVDDSQLPKDRFSAERLKGVDSTLKIQPAELGDSAVYLCASSTGVGNTIYFGEGSWLTVV.

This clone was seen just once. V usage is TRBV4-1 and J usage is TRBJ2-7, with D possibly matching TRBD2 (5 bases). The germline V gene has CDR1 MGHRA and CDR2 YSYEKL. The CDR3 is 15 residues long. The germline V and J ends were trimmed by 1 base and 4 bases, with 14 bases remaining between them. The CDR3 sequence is CASSQVMTEEYEQYF. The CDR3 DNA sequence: TGCGCCAGCAGCCAAGTTATGACGGAGGAATACGAGCAGTACTTC.

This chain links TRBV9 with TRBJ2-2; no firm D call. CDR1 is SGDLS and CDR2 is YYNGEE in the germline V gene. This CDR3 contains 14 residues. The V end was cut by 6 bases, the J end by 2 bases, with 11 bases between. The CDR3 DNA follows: TGTGCCAGCACCGAGACTCCCAACACCGGGGAGCTGTTTTTT. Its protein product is CASTETPNTGELFF.